These 2 T cell receptor beta chains were sequenced from one sample in a study of molecular identifiers for immune sequencing clone quantification. TCRdb re-called the PCR reads through MiXCR, storing one row per CDR3 protein. Of tens of thousands of distinct CDR3 sequences listed, 15% to 20% are singletons. Sequencing was carried out using naive CD8+ T cells from blood, with Jurkat cell RNA spiked in. Subset meaning: FACS-sorted CD8+CD4-CCR7+CD45RA+ naive T cells. The receptors stem from a human donor in good health. Some libraries in this study had Jurkat cell RNA spiked in.

This clonotype was detected many times. Here the CDR3 reads CASSLGPSGRTDTQYF. CDR3 nucleotides: TGTGCCAGCAGCTTAGGGCCTAGCGGGAGGACAGATACGCAGTATTTT. The chain joins TRBV7-8 to TRBJ2-3; 11 bases match TRBD2. The V gene's germline CDR1 is SGHVS and CDR2 FQNEAQ. The CDR3 is 16 residues long. Germline trimming cut 1 base from V and 3 bases from J; bases unmatched to any gene: 3.

This clonotype was counted at least ten times. The chain links TRBV20-1 to TRBJ2-7; 10 nucleotides match TRBD1. The CDR3 runs 17 residues. CDR1 and CDR2 from the germline V gene are DFQATT and SNEGSKA (reference sequence). The V gene end was trimmed by 6 bases and the J gene end by 9 bases; junction bases not matched to a gene: 23. CDR3 bases: TGCAGTGCCACTCGGGGACAGGGGTTGTCTAGCGGGTTCCTGCAGTACTTC. This codes for CSATRGQGLSSGFLQYF.